This TCR beta chain came from a study of blood T cell repertoires in COVID-19. Per the study methods: Cell counts per sample came from amplifying reference gene primers. Sequencing was performed with immunoSEQ multiplex PCR; in TCRdb, only in-frame clones are kept and a portion is missing. The V and J calls and clone size are taken from that table; D and trimming were inferred from the DNA. The sample holds 150,000 to 200,000 clones, roughly 84% seen once. The CDR3 length is 15 residues. Researchers sorted participants into cohorts using their self-reported clinical history. What was sequenced was PBMCs or T cells enriched from blood (not recorded which). The V gene is TRBV21-1, the J gene TRBJ2-5; the table's D call of TRBD2 was not tested on the DNA. TRBV21-1 is recorded as a pseudogene. This sequence was found in a woman in her thirties who had been exposed to COVID-19. The DNA of the CDR3 is TGTGCCAGCAGCAAAGCAAGCGGTGGTTGGGAGACCCAGTACTTC. Translation: CASSKASGGWETQYF.